This T cell receptor beta chain was sequenced in a study of blood T cell repertoires in COVID-19. Study-wide context: Whether acute or convalescent, the COVID-19 samples came from the United States, Italy and Spain. Sources were T cells, B-cell-depleted T cells, or PBMCs; the material itself was cDNA or gDNA.

Study processing details: Estimates of nucleated cell counts were drawn from the amplification of reference gene primers. TCRdb keeps only in-frame clones here, not all; method: immunoSEQ multiplex PCR. V and J calls and clone size come straight from that table; D and trimming were deduced from the DNA. The sample lists a few hundred thousand clones; 82% were seen once. Per the germline V gene, CDR1 is SGHNT and CDR2 is YYREEE (reference sequence). This CDR3 spans 15 amino acids. V lost 6 bases to trimming and J lost 1 base, with 11 bases between them. Material: peripheral blood. This TCR was sampled from a woman older than 75 with acute or convalescent COVID-19. The chain has TRBV5-4 and TRBJ1-6; D ambiguous. The CDR3 coding sequence is TGTGCCAGCACAACGGCGGGGTCCTATAATTCACCCCTCCACTTT. Residues: CASTTAGSYNSPLHF.